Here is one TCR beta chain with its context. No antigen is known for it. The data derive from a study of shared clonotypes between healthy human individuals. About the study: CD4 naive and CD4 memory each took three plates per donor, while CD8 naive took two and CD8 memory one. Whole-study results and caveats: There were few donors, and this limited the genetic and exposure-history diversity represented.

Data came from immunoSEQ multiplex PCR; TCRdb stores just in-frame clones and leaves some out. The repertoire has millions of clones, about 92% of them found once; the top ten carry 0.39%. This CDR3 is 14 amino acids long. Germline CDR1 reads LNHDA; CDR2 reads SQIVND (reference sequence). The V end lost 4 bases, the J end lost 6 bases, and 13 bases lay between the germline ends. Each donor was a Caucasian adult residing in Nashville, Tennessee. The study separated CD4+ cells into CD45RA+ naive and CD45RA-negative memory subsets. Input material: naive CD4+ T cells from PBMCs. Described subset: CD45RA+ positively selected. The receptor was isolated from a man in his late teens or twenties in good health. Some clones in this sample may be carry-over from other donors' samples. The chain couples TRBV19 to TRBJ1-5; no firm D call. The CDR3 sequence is CASSSQYSGQPQHF. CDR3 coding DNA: TGTGCCAGTAGTAGTCAGTATTCAGGTCAGCCCCAGCATTTT.